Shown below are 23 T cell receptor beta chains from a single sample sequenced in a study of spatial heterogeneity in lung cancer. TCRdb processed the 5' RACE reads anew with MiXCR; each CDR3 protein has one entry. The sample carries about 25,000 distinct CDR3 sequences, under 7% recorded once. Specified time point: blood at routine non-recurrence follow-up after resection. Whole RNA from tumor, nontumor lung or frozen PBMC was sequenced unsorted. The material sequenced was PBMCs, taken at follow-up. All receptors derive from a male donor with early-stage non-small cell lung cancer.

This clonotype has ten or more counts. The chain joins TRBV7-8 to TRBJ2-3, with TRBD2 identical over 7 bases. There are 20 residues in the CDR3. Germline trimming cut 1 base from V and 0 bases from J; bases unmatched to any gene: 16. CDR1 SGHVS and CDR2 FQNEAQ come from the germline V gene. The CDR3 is CASSLVRPGKKRGSTDTQYF. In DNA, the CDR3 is TGTGCCAGCAGCTTAGTTCGGCCGGGGAAGAAGCGGGGCAGCACAGATACGCAGTATTTT.

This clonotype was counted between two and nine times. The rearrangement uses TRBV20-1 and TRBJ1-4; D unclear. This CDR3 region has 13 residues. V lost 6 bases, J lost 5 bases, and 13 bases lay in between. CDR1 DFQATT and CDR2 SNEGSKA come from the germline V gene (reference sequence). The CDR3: CSAETVRNEKLFF. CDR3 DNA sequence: TGCAGTGCGGAGACGGTACGAAATGAAAAACTGTTTTTT.

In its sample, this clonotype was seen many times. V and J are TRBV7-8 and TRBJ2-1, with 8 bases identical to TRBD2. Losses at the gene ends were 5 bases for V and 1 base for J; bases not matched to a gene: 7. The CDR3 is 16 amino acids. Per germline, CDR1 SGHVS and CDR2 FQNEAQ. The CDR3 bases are TGTGCCAGCAGCGCTCTGTCGGGAGGGTCCTACAATGAGCAGTTCTTC. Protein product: CASSALSGGSYNEQFF.

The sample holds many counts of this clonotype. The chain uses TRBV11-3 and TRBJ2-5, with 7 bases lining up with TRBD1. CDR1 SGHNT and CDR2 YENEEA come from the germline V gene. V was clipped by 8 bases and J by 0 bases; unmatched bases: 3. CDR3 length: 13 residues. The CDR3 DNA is TGTGCCAGCGTACAGGGGAACCAAGAGACCCAGTACTTC. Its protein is CASVQGNQETQYF.

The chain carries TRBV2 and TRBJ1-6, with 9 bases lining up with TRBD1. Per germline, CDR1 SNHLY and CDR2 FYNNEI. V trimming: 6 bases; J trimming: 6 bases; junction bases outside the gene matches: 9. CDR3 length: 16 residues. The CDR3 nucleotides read TGTGCCAGCAGCCAACAGGGGGCTAGGAGTAATTCACCCCTCCACTTT. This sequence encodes CASSQQGARSNSPLHF.

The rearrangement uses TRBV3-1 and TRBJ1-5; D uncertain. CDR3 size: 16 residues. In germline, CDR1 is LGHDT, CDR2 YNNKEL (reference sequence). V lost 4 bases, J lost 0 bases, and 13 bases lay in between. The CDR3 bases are TGTGCCAGCAGCCTGGGTACTCCTCATAGCAATCAGCCCCAGCATTTT. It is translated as CASSLGTPHSNQPQHF.

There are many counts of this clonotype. CDR3 amino acids: CASSRQVVSYNEQFF. Written as DNA, the CDR3 is TGTGCCAGCAGCAGACAGGTAGTCTCCTACAATGAGCAGTTCTTC. This rearrangement joins TRBV7-9 to TRBJ2-1; D possibly corresponds to TRBD1 (6 bases). Germline V gene lookup returns CDR1 SEHNR and CDR2 FQNEAQ (reference sequence). The CDR3 is 15 amino acids. V was pared by 5 bases and J by 0 bases, with 11 bases between.

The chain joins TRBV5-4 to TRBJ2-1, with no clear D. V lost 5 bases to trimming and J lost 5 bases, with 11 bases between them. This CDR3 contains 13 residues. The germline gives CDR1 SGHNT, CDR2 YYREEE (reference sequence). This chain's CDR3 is CASSPSVNNEQFF. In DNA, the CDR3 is TGTGCCAGCAGTCCGAGCGTAAACAATGAGCAGTTCTTC. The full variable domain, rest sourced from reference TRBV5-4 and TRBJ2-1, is ETGVTQSPTHLIKTRGQQVTLRCSSQSGHNTVSWYQQALGQGPQFIFQYYREEENGRGNFPPRFSGLQFPNYSSELNVNALELDDSALYLCASSPSVNNEQFFGPGTRLTVL.

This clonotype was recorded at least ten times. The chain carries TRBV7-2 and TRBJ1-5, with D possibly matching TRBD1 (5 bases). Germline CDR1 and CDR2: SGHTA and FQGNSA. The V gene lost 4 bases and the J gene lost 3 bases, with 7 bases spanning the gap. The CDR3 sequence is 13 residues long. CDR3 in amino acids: CASSSGPNQPQHF. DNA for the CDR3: TGTGCCAGCAGCTCAGGGCCCAATCAGCCCCAGCATTTT.

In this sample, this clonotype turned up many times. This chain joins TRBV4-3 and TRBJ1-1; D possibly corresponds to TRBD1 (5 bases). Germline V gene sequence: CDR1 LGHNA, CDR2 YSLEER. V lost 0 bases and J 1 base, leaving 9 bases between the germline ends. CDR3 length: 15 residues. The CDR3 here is CASSQDSGGNTEAFF. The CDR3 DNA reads TGCGCCAGCAGCCAAGACAGTGGGGGGAACACTGAAGCTTTCTTT.

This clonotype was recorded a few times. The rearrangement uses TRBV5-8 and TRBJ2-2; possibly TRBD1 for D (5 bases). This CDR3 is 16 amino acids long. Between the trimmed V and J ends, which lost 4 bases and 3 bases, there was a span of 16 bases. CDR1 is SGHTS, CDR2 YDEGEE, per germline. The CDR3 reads CASSGAKGVDTGELFF. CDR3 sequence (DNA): TGTGCCAGCAGCGGGGCGAAAGGGGTGGACACCGGGGAGCTGTTTTTT.

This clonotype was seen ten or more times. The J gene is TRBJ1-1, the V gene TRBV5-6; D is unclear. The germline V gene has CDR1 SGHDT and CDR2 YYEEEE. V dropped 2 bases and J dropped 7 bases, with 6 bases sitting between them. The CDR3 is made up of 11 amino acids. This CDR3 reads CASSFRSEAFF. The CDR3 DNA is TGTGCCAGCAGCTTCCGGAGTGAAGCTTTCTTT.

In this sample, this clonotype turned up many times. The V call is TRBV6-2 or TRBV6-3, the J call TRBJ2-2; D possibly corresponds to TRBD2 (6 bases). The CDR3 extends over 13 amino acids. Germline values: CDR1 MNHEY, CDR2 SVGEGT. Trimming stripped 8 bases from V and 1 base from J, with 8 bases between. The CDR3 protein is CASRLGNTGELFF. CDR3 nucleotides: TGTGCCAGCCGACTAGGGAACACCGGGGAGCTGTTTTTT.

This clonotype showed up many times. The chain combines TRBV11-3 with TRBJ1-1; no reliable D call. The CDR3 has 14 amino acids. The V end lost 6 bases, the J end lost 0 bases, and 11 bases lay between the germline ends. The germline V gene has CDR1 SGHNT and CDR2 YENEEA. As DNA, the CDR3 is TGTGCCAGCAGTCGCTATATGGTGAACACTGAAGCTTTCTTT. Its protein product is CASSRYMVNTEAFF.

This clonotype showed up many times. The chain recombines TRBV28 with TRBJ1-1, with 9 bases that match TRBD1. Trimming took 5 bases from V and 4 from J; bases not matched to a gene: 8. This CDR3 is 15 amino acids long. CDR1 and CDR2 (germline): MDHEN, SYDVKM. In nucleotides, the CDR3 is TGTGCCAGCAGTCACCCGGGACAGGGACGCACTGAAGCTTTCTTT. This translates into CASSHPGQGRTEAFF. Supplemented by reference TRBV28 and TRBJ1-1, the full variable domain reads DVKVTQSSRYLVKRTGEKVFLECVQDMDHENMFWYRQDPGLGLRLIYFSYDVKMKEKGDIPEGYSVSREKKERFSLILESASTNQTSMYLCASSHPGQGRTEAFFGQGTRLTVV.

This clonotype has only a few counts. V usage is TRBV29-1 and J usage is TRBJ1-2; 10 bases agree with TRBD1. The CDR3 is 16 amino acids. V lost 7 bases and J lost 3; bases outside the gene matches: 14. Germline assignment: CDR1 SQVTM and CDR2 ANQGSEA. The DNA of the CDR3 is TGCAGCGCCATATCTCCGGGACAGGGGAGCCACTATGGCTACACCTTC. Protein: CSAISPGQGSHYGYTF.

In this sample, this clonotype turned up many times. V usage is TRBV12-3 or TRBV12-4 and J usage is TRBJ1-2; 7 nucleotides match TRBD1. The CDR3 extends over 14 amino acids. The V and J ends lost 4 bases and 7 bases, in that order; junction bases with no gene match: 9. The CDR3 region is CASSSGTERFGYTF. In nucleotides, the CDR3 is TGTGCCAGCAGTTCCGGGACAGAACGGTTTGGCTACACCTTC.

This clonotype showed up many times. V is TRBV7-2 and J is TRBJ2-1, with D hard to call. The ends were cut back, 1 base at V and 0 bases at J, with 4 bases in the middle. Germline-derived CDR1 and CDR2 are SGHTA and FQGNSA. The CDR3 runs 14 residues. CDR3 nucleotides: TGTGCCAGCAGCTTAGGGAGCTCCTACAATGAGCAGTTCTTC. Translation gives CASSLGSSYNEQFF. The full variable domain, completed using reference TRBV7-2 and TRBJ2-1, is GAGVSQSPSNKVTEKGKDVELRCDPISGHTALYWYRQSLGQGLEFLIYFQGNSAPDKSGLPSDRFSAERTGGSVSTLTIQRTQQEDSAVYLCASSLGSSYNEQFFGPGTRLTVL.

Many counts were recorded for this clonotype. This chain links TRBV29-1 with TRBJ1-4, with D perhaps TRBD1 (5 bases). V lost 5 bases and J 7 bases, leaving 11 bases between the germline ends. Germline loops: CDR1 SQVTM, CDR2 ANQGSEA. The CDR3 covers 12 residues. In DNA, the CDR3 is TGCAGCGTTATGAGGGGACCTGAAAAACTGTTTTTT. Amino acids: CSVMRGPEKLFF. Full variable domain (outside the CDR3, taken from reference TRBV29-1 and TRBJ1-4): SAVISQKPSRDICQRGTSLTIQCQVDSQVTMMFWYRQQPGQSLTLIATANQGSEATYESGFVIDKFPISRPNLTFSTLTVSNMSPEDSSIYLCSVMRGPEKLFFGSGTQLSVL.

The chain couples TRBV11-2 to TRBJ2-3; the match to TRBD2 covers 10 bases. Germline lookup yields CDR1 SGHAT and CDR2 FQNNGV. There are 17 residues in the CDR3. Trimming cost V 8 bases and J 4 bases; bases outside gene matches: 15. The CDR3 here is CASLPRASGSRADTQYF. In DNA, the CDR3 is TGTGCCAGCCTCCCCCGGGCTAGCGGGAGTCGGGCAGATACGCAGTATTTT. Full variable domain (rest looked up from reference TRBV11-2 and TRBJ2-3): EAGVAQSPRYKIIEKRQSVAFWCNPISGHATLYWYQQILGQGPKLLIQFQNNGVVDDSQLPKDRFSAERLKGVDSTLKIQPAKLEDSAVYLCASLPRASGSRADTQYFGPGTRLTVL.

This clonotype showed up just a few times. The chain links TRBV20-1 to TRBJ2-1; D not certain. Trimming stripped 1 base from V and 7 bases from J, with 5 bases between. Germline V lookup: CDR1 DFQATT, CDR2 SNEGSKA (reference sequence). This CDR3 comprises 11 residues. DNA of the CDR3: TGCAGTGCTAGAGTGCGGAATGAGCAGTTCTTC. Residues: CSARVRNEQFF.

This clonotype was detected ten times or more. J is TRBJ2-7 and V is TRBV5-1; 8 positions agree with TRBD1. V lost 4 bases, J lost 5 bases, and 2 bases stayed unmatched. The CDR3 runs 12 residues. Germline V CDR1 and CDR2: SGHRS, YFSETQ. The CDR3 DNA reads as TGCGCCAGCAGCGAGACAGGGGACGAGCAGTACTTC. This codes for CASSETGDEQYF. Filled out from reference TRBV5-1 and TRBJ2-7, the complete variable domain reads KAGVTQTPRYLIKTRGQQVTLSCSPISGHRSVSWYQQTPGQGLQFLFEYFSETQRNKGNFPGRFSGRQFSNSRSEMNVSTLELGDSALYLCASSETGDEQYFGPGTRLTVT.

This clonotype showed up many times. The CDR3 DNA sequence: TGTGCCAGCAGCCAAGGGGGCACAGATACGCAGTATTTT. The encoded protein is CASSQGGTDTQYF. The gene calls are TRBV3-1 and TRBJ2-3, with D hard to call. V lost 1 base to trimming and J lost 1 base, with 3 bases between them. This CDR3 has 13 residues. Germline V lookup: CDR1 LGHDT, CDR2 YNNKEL (reference sequence).